This entry lists 9 T cell receptor beta chains sequenced from one sample in a study of T cell responses to AZD1222 COVID-19 vaccine. Sequenced by immunoSEQ multiplex PCR; TCRdb stores in-frame clones only, minus some. Of fewer than 150,000 clones listed, roughly nine tenths are singletons. The starting material was peripheral blood, obtained on day 0 of AZD1222 vaccination. These TCRs come from an adult in good health.

The chain couples TRBV9 to TRBJ1-2, with 7 positions matching TRBD1. There are 15 residues in the CDR3. Germline V gene sequence: CDR1 SGDLS, CDR2 YYNGEE. Trimming took 3 bases from V and 2 from J; bases not matched to a gene: 7. The DNA of the CDR3 is TGTGCCAGCAGCGCCCGACAGGGATGGAACTATGGCTACACCTTC. This gives the protein CASSARQGWNYGYTF.

The chain couples TRBV11-2 to TRBJ2-3; 7 bases align to TRBD2. The CDR3 covers 15 residues. Germline V gene data show CDR1 as SGHAT and CDR2 as FQNNGV. V gave up 4 bases and J gave up 1 base; unmatched junction bases: 5. The CDR3 is CASSSQRGGTDTQYF. The CDR3 bases are TGTGCCAGCAGCTCTCAGCGGGGAGGCACAGATACGCAGTATTTT. The whole variable domain, remainder taken from reference TRBV11-2 and TRBJ2-3, is EAGVAQSPRYKIIEKRQSVAFWCNPISGHATLYWYQQILGQGPKLLIQFQNNGVVDDSQLPKDRFSAERLKGVDSTLKIQPAKLEDSAVYLCASSSQRGGTDTQYFGPGTRLTVL.

The V gene is TRBV9, the J gene TRBJ1-4; 9 bases are a match to TRBD1. This CDR3 spans 15 amino acids. The V segment lost 3 bases and the J segment 8 bases; nucleotides outside the gene matches: 8. Per germline, CDR1 SGDLS and CDR2 YYNGEE. CDR3 sequence: CASSGLGTGNEKLFF. CDR3 in DNA: TGTGCCAGCAGCGGACTCGGGACAGGGAACGAAAAACTGTTTTTT.

The CDR3 nucleotides are TGTGCCAGCAGACCCGGGGCCCCGGGGACCGGGGAGCTGTTTTTT. Its translation is CASRPGAPGTGELFF. The V gene is TRBV5-6, the J gene TRBJ2-2; D could derive from TRBD1 or TRBD2 (5 bases each). CDR3 size: 15 residues. V was shortened by 5 bases and J by 5 bases, with 16 bases between the two germline ends. Per germline, CDR1 SGHDT and CDR2 YYEEEE.

This chain connects TRBV7-9 to TRBJ2-3; 7 nucleotides line up with TRBD2. V lost 4 bases, J lost 6 bases, and 7 bases stayed unmatched. Germline CDR1 and CDR2: SEHNR and FQNEAQ (reference sequence). This CDR3 has 14 residues. CDR3 residues: CASSYGGGLDTQYF. CDR3 DNA sequence: TGTGCCAGCAGCTACGGCGGGGGACTCGATACGCAGTATTTT.

This chain uses TRBV5-1 with TRBJ1-2; 7 positions match TRBD1. CDR1 and CDR2 (germline): SGHRS, YFSETQ. This CDR3 has 14 amino acids. Trimming cost V 2 bases and J 2 bases; bases outside gene matches: 3. The CDR3 loop reads CASSLQGLNYGYTF. The CDR3, as DNA: TGCGCCAGCAGCTTACAGGGGTTAAACTATGGCTACACCTTC.

The chain employs TRBV10-3 and TRBJ1-1, with D uncertain. Germline V gene lookup returns CDR1 ENHRY and CDR2 SYGVKD. V was clipped by 0 bases and J by 0 bases, with 8 bases between them. The CDR3 is 15 amino acids. The chain's CDR3 is CAISESQDLNTEAFF. The CDR3, as DNA: TGTGCCATCAGTGAGTCTCAGGACCTGAACACTGAAGCTTTCTTT.

V usage is TRBV30 and J usage is TRBJ1-4, with D unresolved. V was trimmed by 3 bases and J by 4 bases, leaving 12 bases between them. Germline CDR1 and CDR2: GTSNPN and SVGIG (reference sequence). The CDR3 has 14 residues. The CDR3 spells CAWSDGRLNEKLFF. CDR3 coding DNA: TGTGCCTGGAGCGACGGACGGCTTAATGAAAAACTGTTTTTT.

The chain links TRBV9 to TRBJ2-7, with D unresolved. There are 14 residues in the CDR3. Germline V gene lookup returns CDR1 SGDLS and CDR2 YYNGEE. V was pared by 3 bases and J by 1 base, with 11 bases between. CDR3 DNA sequence: TGTGCCAGCAGCGCGGACGGCTTATCCTACGAGCAGTACTTC. Its translation: CASSADGLSYEQYF.